Shown below are 28 T cell receptor beta chains from a single sample sequenced in a study of identical twins. Each CDR3 protein is one row after TCRdb ran MiXCR on the 5' RACE reads. The table has around 490,000 distinct CDR3 sequences, around 24% seen once. The sample was also reused in another study, on yellow fever vaccine responses in identical twins.

Sequences were obtained from CD4+ T cells sorted from blood. These receptor sequences come from a woman aged 18-29 years in good health.

The chain joins TRBV10-3 to TRBJ2-3; 7 nucleotides agree with TRBD2. Germline V lookup: CDR1 ENHRY, CDR2 SYGVKD. Losses at the gene ends were 7 bases for V and 4 bases for J; bases not matched to a gene: 5. This CDR3 contains 13 residues. CDR3: CAITRGSSDTQYF. In DNA form, the CDR3 reads TGTGCCATCACCCGCGGGAGCTCAGATACGCAGTATTTT.

This sequence joins TRBV2 and TRBJ2-2, with D maybe TRBD2 (6 bases). The V end lost 6 bases, the J end lost 1 base, and 12 bases lay between the germline ends. CDR3 size: 15 residues. Per the germline V gene, CDR1 is SNHLY and CDR2 is FYNNEI. Here the CDR3 DNA reads TGTGCCAGCAGCCGGGACTTCCTGAACACCGGGGAGCTGTTTTTT. Its translation: CASSRDFLNTGELFF.

This clonotype was detected a few times. The CDR3 DNA sequence: TGCAGCGCCGCAGACAGGCTGAACTATGGCTACACCTTC. It specifies CSAADRLNYGYTF. This chain connects TRBV29-1 to TRBJ1-2; a weak D match, TRBD1 (6 bases). The germline V gene has CDR1 SQVTM and CDR2 ANQGSEA. The germline V and J ends were trimmed by 7 bases and 2 bases, with 14 bases remaining between them. CDR3 size: 13 residues.

This chain joins TRBV7-7 and TRBJ2-3, with 10 bases fitting TRBD2. Germline V gene data show CDR1 as SSHAT and CDR2 as FNYEAQ (reference sequence). There are 15 residues in the CDR3. Trimming at V came to 3 bases and at J to 2 bases, leaving 2 bases not matched to a gene. CDR3 loop: CASSFTSGVTDTQYF. The CDR3 nucleotides are TGTGCCAGCAGCTTTACTAGCGGGGTCACAGATACGCAGTATTTT.

This clonotype showed up just a few times. The gene calls are TRBV28 and TRBJ1-4; perhaps TRBD1 as D (5 bases). Germline V gene sequence: CDR1 MDHEN, CDR2 SYDVKM. The CDR3 runs 17 residues. Trimming pared 1 base from V and 2 bases from J, leaving 14 bases between. The CDR3: CASSLFGGWATNEKLFF. CDR3 in DNA: TGTGCCAGCAGTTTATTCGGGGGATGGGCCACTAATGAAAAACTGTTTTTT.

V is TRBV28 and J is TRBJ1-2; D gene uncertain. Trimming removed 3 bases at V and 5 bases at J, with 10 bases between. The length of the CDR3 is 13 residues. In germline, CDR1 is MDHEN, CDR2 SYDVKM. CDR3 DNA: TGTGCCAGCAGTTTTAGAGTGAGTTATGGCTACACCTTC. This sequence encodes CASSFRVSYGYTF.

This clonotype occurred a few times. V usage is TRBV3-1 and J usage is TRBJ2-7; the D is unclear. The CDR3 is made up of 15 amino acids. CDR1 LGHDT and CDR2 YNNKEL come from the germline V gene (reference sequence). V was cut by 0 bases and J by 2 bases, with 11 bases left in between. The CDR3 nucleotides read TGTGCCAGCAGCCAAGAATCCGGACGGACCTACGAGCAGTACTTC. It codes for CASSQESGRTYEQYF.

This clonotype was detected only a few times. The chain's CDR3 is CATSSRSVQNTGELFF. CDR3 in DNA: TGTGCCACCAGCTCGCGTAGCGTACAGAACACCGGGGAGCTGTTTTTT. The rearrangement links TRBV15 to TRBJ2-2, with D tentatively TRBD2 (5 bases). V lost 5 bases and J 1 base, leaving 14 bases between the germline ends. Germline V gene data show CDR1 as LNHNV and CDR2 as YYDKDF (reference sequence). This CDR3 region has 16 residues.

This clonotype was seen a few times. The chain joins TRBV7-8 to TRBJ2-2, with D maybe TRBD2 (6 bases). V was shortened by 3 bases and J by 1 base, with 12 bases between the two germline ends. The CDR3 contains 16 residues. CDR1 is SGHVS, CDR2 FQNEAQ, per germline. In DNA, the CDR3 is TGTGCCAGCAGCTTCTCGGGCGGGAAGAACACCGGGGAGCTGTTTTTT. This codes for CASSFSGGKNTGELFF.

The CDR3 loop reads CSASAPGLAKFTQYF. The CDR3 DNA reads TGCAGTGCTAGCGCTCCGGGACTAGCTAAGTTTACGCAGTATTTT. The chain is built from TRBV20-1 and TRBJ2-3, with 9 bases matching TRBD2. The CDR3 is 15 residues long. V shed 3 bases, J shed 8 bases, and the junction held 12 bases outside the gene matches. CDR1 and CDR2 (germline): DFQATT, SNEGSKA (reference sequence).

The chain is built from TRBV5-1 and TRBJ2-3; D remains unclear. V lost 4 bases, J lost 2 bases, and 11 bases lay in between. CDR3 size: 14 residues. From germline, CDR1 is SGHRS and CDR2 YFSETQ. The CDR3 region has the DNA TGCGCCAGCAGCCCGGTCGTGATCACAGATACGCAGTATTTT. This codes for CASSPVVITDTQYF.

This clonotype was observed at least ten times. It is likely a read error, because the conserved phenylalanine at the end of the CDR3 is missing. The DNA is left out, because the CDR3 cannot be placed on it with certainty; the CDR3 is given as TCRdb lists it. The CDR3 loop reads CASRPGQGSYLV. V is TRBV2 and J is TRBJ1-4; the table calls TRBD1, which could not be checked here. Ends included, the CDR3 has 12 residues. The germline gives CDR1 SNHLY, CDR2 FYNNEI.

The V call is TRBV10-2, the J call TRBJ2-7, with 8 bases lining up with TRBD2. The V and J ends lost 5 bases and 4 bases, in that order; junction bases with no gene match: 7. Germline CDR1 WSHSY, CDR2 SAAADI. This CDR3 region has 14 residues. CDR3 bases: TGCGCCAGCAGTATCCTAAGCGGGGGATACGAGCAGTACTTC. Translated: CASSILSGGYEQYF.

The chain joins TRBV20-1 to TRBJ2-7; 7 bases fit TRBD2. Germline trimming cut 5 bases from V and 6 bases from J; bases unmatched to any gene: 13. The CDR3 loop spans 14 amino acids. Germline V lookup: CDR1 DFQATT, CDR2 SNEGSKA (reference sequence). The CDR3 loop reads CSAPLSGVPGEQYF. As DNA, the CDR3 is TGCAGTGCTCCGCTGAGCGGGGTCCCGGGCGAGCAGTACTTC.

This clonotype turned up a few times. The V call is TRBV29-1, the J call TRBJ2-1, with 10 bases fitting TRBD1. This CDR3 is 14 amino acids long. The J segment lost 6 bases and the V segment lost 7 bases, leaving 9 bases of the junction unmatched. Germline CDR1 and CDR2: SQVTM and ANQGSEA. The CDR3 DNA sequence: TGCAGCGCTCACGACAGGGGGCGAGGCAATGAGCAGTTCTTC. Protein: CSAHDRGRGNEQFF.

V gene TRBV10-3 combines with J gene TRBJ2-7, with a weak D call TRBD2 (6 bases). The CDR3 is made up of 12 amino acids. V lost 7 bases, J lost 5 bases, and 12 bases lay in between. The V gene's germline CDR1 is ENHRY and CDR2 SYGVKD. Here the CDR3 DNA reads TGTGCCATCATGGAGGGCCGCGACGAGCAGTACTTC. This translates into CAIMEGRDEQYF.

The rearrangement links TRBV3-1 to TRBJ2-1; unclear D gene. Germline V CDR1 and CDR2: LGHDT, YNNKEL (reference sequence). Trimming removed 5 bases at V and 3 bases at J, with 5 bases between. This CDR3 spans 12 amino acids. In DNA, the CDR3 is TGTGCCAGCAGCAAACTCTACAATGAGCAGTTCTTC. It codes for CASSKLYNEQFF.

This clonotype occurred a few times. The rearrangement links TRBV18 to TRBJ2-4; D call uncertain. V dropped 0 bases and J dropped 0 bases, with 3 bases sitting between them. Germline CDR1 reads KGHSH; CDR2 reads LQKENI. There are 14 residues in the CDR3. CDR3 in amino acids: CASSPPGAKNIQYF. CDR3 in DNA: TGTGCCAGCTCACCACCGGGAGCCAAAAACATTCAGTACTTC.

This clonotype was seen only a few times. V usage is TRBV10-2 and J usage is TRBJ2-7; 11 bases are a match to TRBD2. Germline assignment: CDR1 WSHSY and CDR2 SAAADI. There are 15 residues in the CDR3. The J segment lost 4 bases and the V segment lost 3 bases, leaving 5 bases of the junction unmatched. The CDR3 loop is CASSDPGTSGYEQYF. The CDR3 region has the DNA TGCGCCAGCAGTGACCCCGGGACTAGCGGATACGAGCAGTACTTC.

As DNA, the CDR3 is TGTGCCAGCAGTCCGGGACTAGCGGGAGGAATGGGGGCGGATACGCAGTATTTT. Amino acids: CASSPGLAGGMGADTQYF. J is TRBJ2-3 and V is TRBV27, with 15 positions matching TRBD2. The germline CDR1 and CDR2 sequences are MNHEY and SMNVEV (reference sequence). The V and J ends lost 5 bases and 6 bases, in that order; junction bases with no gene match: 12. This CDR3 spans 18 amino acids.

A few counts support this clonotype. The CDR3 DNA is TGTGCCAGCAGTGTGGAAGTTAACTATGGCTACACCTTC. Its translation is CASSVEVNYGYTF. V and J are TRBV2 and TRBJ1-2; D ambiguous. The CDR3 runs 13 residues. Trimming removed 4 bases at V and 1 base at J, with 7 bases between. The germline V gene has CDR1 SNHLY and CDR2 FYNNEI. Full variable domain (outside the CDR3, taken from reference TRBV2 and TRBJ1-2): EPEVTQTPSHQVTQMGQEVILRCVPISNHLYFYWYRQILGQKVEFLVSFYNNEISEKSEIFDDQFSVERPDGSNFTLKIRSTKLEDSAMYFCASSVEVNYGYTFGSGTRLTVV.

Only a few counts were recorded for this clonotype. The chain joins TRBV28 to TRBJ1-2; D unclear. The germline V gene encodes CDR1 MDHEN and CDR2 SYDVKM. The V end lost 8 bases, the J end lost 8 bases, and 15 bases lay between the germline ends. The CDR3 spans 12 residues. As DNA, the CDR3 is TGTGCCAGCCTAGACCGCCTGGAGGGCTACACCTTC. Translating gives CASLDRLEGYTF.

This clonotype was observed a few times. The rearrangement joins TRBV2 to TRBJ2-2; D gene ambiguous. The V gene lost 4 bases and the J gene lost 5 bases, with 14 bases spanning the gap. The CDR3 is made up of 15 amino acids. Germline V gene data show CDR1 as SNHLY and CDR2 as FYNNEI. DNA for the CDR3: TGTGCCAGCAGTGCACTGGCAGGATTAACCGGGGAGCTGTTTTTT. It yields the protein CASSALAGLTGELFF.

Ten or more counts support this clonotype. The chain combines TRBV4-2 with TRBJ2-3; tentatively, D is TRBD2 (5 bases). The V and J ends lost 2 bases and 0 bases respectively, with 15 bases between them. The CDR3 totals 17 residues. Germline-derived CDR1 and CDR2 are LGHNA and YNFKEQ. The CDR3 sequence is CASSQSGRGASTDTQYF. Here the CDR3 DNA reads TGTGCCAGCAGCCAATCCGGCCGGGGAGCTAGCACAGATACGCAGTATTTT.

The chain employs TRBV19 and TRBJ2-1, with 7 positions matching TRBD2. Germline V CDR1 and CDR2: LNHDA, SQIVND (reference sequence). This CDR3 has 14 residues. With 3 bases clipped from V and 1 base from J, the junction kept 0 bases outside the gene matches. The CDR3 DNA reads as TGTGCCAGTAGTATGCGGGGGTCCTACAATGAGCAGTTCTTC. It codes for CASSMRGSYNEQFF.

This clonotype was found a few times. The chain uses TRBV5-1 and TRBJ2-3, with TRBD1 matching over 8 bases. The germline V gene encodes CDR1 SGHRS and CDR2 YFSETQ. This CDR3 contains 17 residues. The trim removed 5 bases at V and 5 bases at J, leaving 16 bases unmatched. CDR3 bases: TGCGCCAGCAGTTTGCAGAACACAGGGGGAGGTCAAGATACGCAGTATTTT. Translated, it gives CASSLQNTGGGQDTQYF. Full variable domain (remainder filled in from reference TRBV5-1 and TRBJ2-3): KAGVTQTPRYLIKTRGQQVTLSCSPISGHRSVSWYQQTPGQGLQFLFEYFSETQRNKGNFPGRFSGRQFSNSRSEMNVSTLELGDSALYLCASSLQNTGGGQDTQYFGPGTRLTVL.

The CDR3 DNA is TGTGCCAGCAGCTTAAGGTCTAGCGGGGGGGTAGATACGCAGTATTTT. Translation gives CASSLRSSGGVDTQYF. This chain joins TRBV11-2 and TRBJ2-3, with 12 bases matching TRBD2. There are 16 residues in the CDR3. After removal of 2 bases from V and 5 bases from J, the junction contained 5 bases not matched to a gene. Germline lookup yields CDR1 SGHAT and CDR2 FQNNGV.

This clonotype turned up a few times. The genes are TRBV7-9 and TRBJ2-1; 9 nucleotides align to TRBD1. In germline, CDR1 is SEHNR, CDR2 FQNEAQ (reference sequence). J gave up 7 bases and V 5 bases, and 9 bases lay outside the gene matches. This CDR3 contains 15 residues. The CDR3 protein is CASSHDWTGVNEQFF. Here the CDR3 DNA reads TGTGCCAGCAGCCATGACTGGACAGGGGTTAATGAGCAGTTCTTC.